Described below is a single TCR beta chain sequence and its context. Assay used: immunoSEQ multiplex PCR; TCRdb lists only in-frame clones, some missing. The table records about 90,000 clones, approximately 95% of them present only once. This record comes from a study of control samples from healthy donors and cancer patients. The receptor's source is a woman between 25 and 40 years old in good health. The sequenced sample was blood.

The CDR3, as DNA: TGTGCCAGCAGTTCAATGGGGACTAGCGTCTACGAGCAGTACTTC. Translated: CASSSMGTSVYEQYF. The V gene is TRBV28, the J gene TRBJ2-7, with 10 positions matching TRBD2. The germline V gene has CDR1 MDHEN and CDR2 SYDVKM. V was pared by 4 bases and J by 3 bases, with 6 bases of the junction left unmatched. This CDR3 spans 15 amino acids.